This TCR beta chain was sequenced in a study of T cell repertoires in cytomegalovirus infection. Background on the study: Recently identified HLA-C-restricted CMV epitopes were used, and well-studied HLA-B-restricted CMV epitopes were used as well. Indications of both CMV infection and matching HLA type were provided by public TCR beta signatures. General observations from the study: Ex vivo, HLA-C-restricted CMV-specific TCR beta clonotypes prevailed over the rest of the response. Summed frequency of public TCR beta families distinguished CMV carriers with the relevant HLA.

V dropped 0 bases and J dropped 0 bases, with 10 bases sitting between them. In germline, CDR1 is SGHTS, CDR2 YDEGEE. This CDR3 has 16 residues. This clonotype came up a few times. Its cognate antigen is unknown. MiXCR, run by TCRdb on the reads, gives a single entry per CDR3 protein. This table has a few hundred thousand distinct CDR3 sequences, roughly 36% appearing once. This chain uses TRBV5-8 with TRBJ1-3; unclear D gene. This sequence was found in a human donor in good health (CMV status not recorded). Some clones in this sample may be carry-over from other donors' samples. The source material was cultured PBMCs, sampled from culture after CMV antigen stimulation. The CDR3 is CASSLDVNPSGNTIYF. In DNA form, the CDR3 reads TGTGCCAGCAGCTTGGACGTCAACCCCTCTGGAAACACCATATATTTT.